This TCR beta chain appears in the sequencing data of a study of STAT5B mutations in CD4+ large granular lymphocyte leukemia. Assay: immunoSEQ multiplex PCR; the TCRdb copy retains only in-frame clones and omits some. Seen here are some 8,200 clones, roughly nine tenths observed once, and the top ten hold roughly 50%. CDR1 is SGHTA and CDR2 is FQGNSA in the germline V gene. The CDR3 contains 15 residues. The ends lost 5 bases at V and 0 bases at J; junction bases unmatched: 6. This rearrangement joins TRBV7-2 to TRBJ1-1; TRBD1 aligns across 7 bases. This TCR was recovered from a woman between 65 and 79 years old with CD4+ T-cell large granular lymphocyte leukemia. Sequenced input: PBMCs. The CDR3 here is CASSRDRVMNTEAFF. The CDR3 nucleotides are TGTGCCAGCAGCCGGGACAGAGTCATGAACACTGAAGCTTTCTTT.